This T cell receptor (beta chain) was obtained from a study of blood T cell repertoires in COVID-19. Overall study: The samples span acute and convalescent COVID-19 from the United States, Italy and Spain.

Data came from immunoSEQ multiplex PCR; TCRdb stores just in-frame clones and leaves some out. The data contain around 220,000 clones, around four fifths of them singletons. Germline values: CDR1 MNHNY, CDR2 SVGAGI (reference sequence). V was cut by 7 bases and J by 2 bases, with 9 bases left in between. The CDR3 extends over 13 amino acids. The clonotype originates from a man aged 25-45 years with active or convalescent COVID-19. The source material was peripheral blood. V is TRBV6-6 and J is TRBJ2-4; D call uncertain. The CDR3 region is CASTLESKNIQYF. As DNA, the CDR3 is TGTGCCAGCACGCTTGAGTCCAAAAACATTCAGTACTTC.